This record covers a single TCR beta chain. V lost 3 bases to trimming and J lost 6 bases, with 15 bases between them. Germline lookup yields CDR1 SGDLS and CDR2 YYNGEE. This CDR3 contains 14 residues. The data are from a study of blood T cell repertoires in COVID-19. Some clones are missing from TCRdb's copy, which holds only in-frame ones; the method was immunoSEQ multiplex PCR. The table shows about 340,000 clones, with 75% to 90% occurring only once. The receptor was derived from a woman aged 55-70 years with COVID-19, enrolled during active disease. Sequencing was done on a sample of peripheral blood. J is TRBJ1-2 and V is TRBV9, with D unclear. Here the CDR3 reads CASSAYEGADGYTF. In nucleotides, the CDR3 is TGTGCCAGCAGCGCCTATGAGGGCGCGGATGGCTACACCTTC.